One and the same sample provided the 8 T cell receptor beta chains below, sequenced in a study of breast tumors, draining lymph nodes, adjacent tissues. TCRdb processed the multiplex PCR reads anew with MiXCR; each CDR3 protein has one entry. The data hold fewer than 150,000 distinct CDR3 sequences, with roughly 20% observed a single time. The lymph nodes were axillary draining lymph nodes from breast cancer patients. The source material was axillary lymph node tissue. These receptors were collected from a female donor with breast cancer. Some clones in this sample may be carry-over from other donors' samples.

This clonotype was picked up many times. The chain carries TRBV5-5 and TRBJ1-2; D gene uncertain. CDR1 is SGHKS and CDR2 is YYEKEE in the germline V gene (reference sequence). The CDR3 extends over 15 amino acids. V lost 1 base to trimming and J lost 0 bases, with 10 bases between them. CDR3 nucleotides: TGTGCCAGCAGCTTGTTCCTGGCAGCTAACTATGGCTACACCTTC. Translation gives CASSLFLAANYGYTF.

At least ten counts were recorded for this clonotype. The V call is TRBV6-2 or TRBV6-3, the J call TRBJ2-7; D possibly uses TRBD1 or TRBD2 (5 bases each). CDR1 is MNHEY and CDR2 is SVGEGT in the germline V gene. This CDR3 comprises 16 residues. The germline V and J ends were trimmed by 0 bases and 2 bases, with 14 bases remaining between them. The CDR3 region has the DNA TGTGCCAGCAGTTACTCGAACCCGGGACGAGCCTACGAGCAGTACTTC. It yields the protein CASSYSNPGRAYEQYF.

The sample holds a few counts of this clonotype. The chain combines TRBV19 with TRBJ2-6; D assignment may be TRBD1 or TRBD2 (5 bases each). V gave up 1 base and J gave up 0 bases, with 10 bases separating them. The CDR3 is 17 residues long. CDR1 LNHDA and CDR2 SQIVND come from the germline V gene (reference sequence). CDR3 bases: TGTGCCAGTAGTATAGGGGACGTCAGCTCTGGGGCCAACGTCCTGACTTTC. This sequence encodes CASSIGDVSSGANVLTF.

For this clonotype: A much larger clone sits a single nucleotide away, making a read error possible. The rearrangement uses TRBV19 and TRBJ1-2, with D tentatively TRBD1 (5 bases). This CDR3 region has 12 residues. The V gene lost 5 bases and the J gene lost 10 bases, with 14 bases spanning the gap. Germline CDR1 reads LNHDA; CDR2 reads SQIVND (reference sequence). DNA for the CDR3: TGTGCCAGTAGTGAACAGGTCCATGACTACACCTTC. It is translated as CASSEQVHDYTF. The variable domain in full, completed from reference TRBV19 and TRBJ1-2, reads DGGITQSPKYLFRKEGQNVTLSCEQNLNHDAMYWYRQDPGQGLRLIYYSQIVNDFQKGDIAEGYSVSREKKESFPLTVTSAQKNPTAFYLCASSEQVHDYTFGSGTRLTVV.

This clonotype was observed at least ten times. V usage is TRBV10-3 and J usage is TRBJ1-4; D unresolved. The CDR3 totals 13 residues. V was cut by 0 bases and J by 2 bases, with 1 base left in between. CDR1 ENHRY and CDR2 SYGVKD come from the germline V gene. CDR3 nucleotide sequence: TGTGCCATCAGTGAGTCGACTAATGAAAAACTGTTTTTT. It specifies CAISESTNEKLFF.

This clonotype was observed once. A much larger clone differs from this one at a single base, so this may be a read error. The chain carries TRBV28 and TRBJ1-6, with D perhaps matching TRBD1 (5 bases). The CDR3 has 15 amino acids. Germline V gene sequence: CDR1 MDHEN, CDR2 SYDVKM. CDR3 sequence reads: CASRTGYSYNLPLHF. In DNA form, the CDR3 reads TGTGCCAGCAGAACAGGCTACTCCTATAATTTACCCCTCCACTTT.

This clonotype was observed a single time. A much larger clone lies one base from this, so it may be a read error. CDR3 sequence: CASSRTSGVPGDTIYF. The DNA for the CDR3 is TGTGCCAGCAGCCGCACCTCAGGGGTACCTGGAGACACCATATATTTT. The J gene is TRBJ1-3, the V gene TRBV6-2 or TRBV6-3, with D tentatively TRBD1 (6 bases). The germline gives CDR1 MNHEY, CDR2 SVGEGT. The CDR3 runs to 16 residues.

This clonotype showed up many times. This chain connects TRBV6-5 to TRBJ2-6; possible D gene TRBD1, 5 bases. The CDR3 has 15 residues. Germline V gene sequence: CDR1 MNHEY, CDR2 SVGAGI. Trimming left V 5 bases short and J 0 bases short, with 8 bases between. DNA of the CDR3: TGTGCCAGCAGTCAGGGCTTCTCTGGGGCCAACGTCCTGACTTTC. Protein sequence: CASSQGFSGANVLTF.